This T cell receptor (beta chain) was sequenced for a study of T cell responses to AZD1222 COVID-19 vaccine. Points from the study as a whole: Spike regions recognized by vaccine-associated CD4 TCRs spanned the protein, led by 160-218 and 743-854. No day 14 peak samples; only post-peak repertoires were characterized.

Using immunoSEQ multiplex PCR, the repertoire was profiled, and TCRdb retains in-frame clones only, with some absent. This sample has some 150,000 clones, with approximately 90% found just once. V was pared by 3 bases and J by 0 bases, with 5 bases between. CDR1 and CDR2 from the germline V gene are LNHNV and YYDKDF (reference sequence). The CDR3 covers 13 residues. Comment on this clone: Its antigen is currently unknown.

This chain uses TRBV15 with TRBJ1-1; D is uncertain. The receptor comes from an adult in good health. Sequenced material: peripheral blood, taken on day 0 of AZD1222 vaccination. The CDR3 region has the DNA TGTGCCACCAGCAGCCGGATGAACACTGAAGCTTTCTTT. Translation gives CATSSRMNTEAFF.